This TCR beta chain derives from a study of T cells in Graves' hyperthyroidism and ophthalmopathy. This clonotype has ten or more counts. The CDR3 consists of 14 residues. The V gene lost 4 bases and the J gene lost 8 bases, with 18 bases spanning the gap. From germline, CDR1 is DFQATT and CDR2 SNEGSKA (reference sequence). TCR beta CDR3 region amplification was performed from RNA transcripts. An initial round of RT-PCR targeting the TCR CDR3 relied on the HTBI primer set. One entry per CDR3 protein, called by TCRdb with MiXCR from the multiplex PCR reads. The table has 640,000 or so distinct CDR3 sequences, roughly 15% seen once.

Sequencing input: blood. The rearrangement links TRBV20-1 to TRBJ1-5; D uncertain. The sequence derives from a woman between 40 and 50 years old with Graves' ophthalmopathy. In DNA, the CDR3 is TGCAGTGCTAACATCGGAGGGCCCCTGGAGCCCCAGCATTTT. Its translation: CSANIGGPLEPQHF.